This TCR beta chain stems from a study of beta chain features in type 1 diabetes. Study outcomes and limitations: Moderate yet significant TCRB CDR3 shortening was seen in Type 1 diabetes patients in all four CD4+ subsets.

Expressed TCRB transcripts were sequenced, since all the RNA that had been isolated was reverse transcribed. Libraries were prepared by immunoSEQ multiplex PCR; TCRdb keeps only in-frame clonotypes and omits some of them. The sample has 200,000 to 250,000 clones; 27% are singletons. Notes on this clone: Antigen unknown.

The junction had 11 bases not matched to a gene; V was cut back by 3 bases and J by 9 bases. This CDR3 region has 17 residues. The V gene's germline CDR1 is ENHRY and CDR2 SYGVKD. This clonotype originated in a man aged 25 to 40 in good health. Material: central memory CD4+ T cells from blood. The chain is built from TRBV10-3 and TRBJ2-1, with 13 bases identical to TRBD2. The CDR3 nucleotides read TGTGCCATCAGTGAAGGCATCGGACTAGCGGGAGAGGGTGAGCAGTTCTTC. It translates to CAISEGIGLAGEGEQFF.